These 18 T cell receptor beta chains share one sample of origin, sequenced in a study of blood T cells in healthy people across ages. Alongside a J-beta primer mix, a sample-barcoded 5' primer served in a second PCR lasting about 7 to 12 cycles. Each CDR3 protein is one row after TCRdb ran MiXCR on the 5' RACE reads. The top ten clones hold 10% of a sample with about 840,000 distinct CDR3 sequences, under 35% of them seen once. These data are also associated with another study on T cells of mothers and their children.

The sequenced material came from blood. These receptors were taken from a woman aged 35 to 49 in good health.

The V gene is TRBV4-2, the J gene TRBJ2-5; a possible D gene is TRBD1 (5 bases). Gene TRBJ2-7 matches the end of the DNA better, so the J call may be wrong. Germline CDR1 is LGHNA and CDR2 is YNFKEQ. The CDR3 covers 14 residues. CDR3 in DNA: TGTGCCAGCAGCCAAGATGGGGCCCTATACGAGCAGTACTTC. It encodes CASSQDGALYEQYF.

The rearrangement uses TRBV7-9 and TRBJ1-1, with unresolved D. The germline V gene encodes CDR1 SEHNR and CDR2 FQNEAQ (reference sequence). The CDR3 totals 14 residues. The ends were cut back, 4 bases at V and 7 bases at J, with 16 bases in the middle. For the CDR3, the DNA is TGTGCCAGCAGCTCCATCCTCTTGGGGATTGAAGCTTTCTTT. Protein: CASSSILLGIEAFF. Full variable domain (remainder filled in from reference TRBV7-9 and TRBJ1-1): DTGVSQNPRHKITKRGQNVTFRCDPISEHNRLYWYRQTLGQGPEFLTYFQNEAQLEKSRLLSDRFSAERPKGSFSTLEIQRTEQGDSAMYLCASSSILLGIEAFFGQGTRLTVV.

This clonotype was seen a few times. The V gene is TRBV29-1, the J gene TRBJ2-1; 11 bases match TRBD2. This CDR3 region has 17 residues. Germline V gives CDR1 SQVTM, CDR2 ANQGSEA. J was trimmed by 3 bases and V by 6 bases; bases with no gene match: 13. This chain's CDR3 is CSVRAPRGLAGYNEQFF. The DNA for the CDR3 is TGCAGCGTCAGGGCACCTAGAGGACTAGCGGGCTACAATGAGCAGTTCTTC.

CDR3 DNA: TGCGCCAGCAGCGTTACAGGGGGAAATGAAAAACTGTTTTTT. Translating it yields CASSVTGGNEKLFF. V gene TRBV5-1 combines with J gene TRBJ1-4, with TRBD1 matching 8 bases. CDR1 is SGHRS, CDR2 YFSETQ, per germline. The CDR3 has 14 amino acids. Trimming at V came to 4 bases and at J to 5 bases, leaving 4 bases not matched to a gene.

This clonotype was seen repeatedly, ten times or more. J is TRBJ1-2 and V is TRBV25-1; TRBD1 agrees at 8 bases. The CDR3 totals 16 residues. Germline CDR1 reads MGHDK; CDR2 reads SYGVNS. J was trimmed by 2 bases and V by 6 bases; bases with no gene match: 11. CDR3 protein: CASSQGAGDKNYGYTF. CDR3 nucleotides: TGTGCCAGCAGCCAGGGGGCAGGAGACAAAAACTATGGCTACACCTTC.

The chain couples TRBV29-1 to TRBJ2-5; 10 bases match TRBD1. CDR3 length equals 14 residues. Germline V gene data show CDR1 as SQVTM and CDR2 as ANQGSEA. The trim removed 7 bases at V and 4 bases at J, leaving 9 bases unmatched. CDR3 in amino acids: CSAGTGVIGETQYF. CDR3 DNA sequence: TGCAGCGCCGGGACAGGGGTTATCGGAGAGACCCAGTACTTC. Full variable domain (missing parts from reference TRBV29-1 and TRBJ2-5): SAVISQKPSRDICQRGTSLTIQCQVDSQVTMMFWYRQQPGQSLTLIATANQGSEATYESGFVIDKFPISRPNLTFSTLTVSNMSPEDSSIYLCSAGTGVIGETQYFGPGTRLLVL.

The chain uses TRBV7-2 and TRBJ2-7; D ambiguous. This CDR3 contains 15 residues. V was clipped by 3 bases and J by 2 bases, with 14 bases between them. Germline loops: CDR1 SGHTA, CDR2 FQGNSA. The DNA for the CDR3 is TGTGCCAGCAGCTTCGGCCGCAGTTACGCCTACGAGCAGTACTTC. Its translation is CASSFGRSYAYEQYF.

This clonotype has a count of ten or more. The gene calls are TRBV6-5 and TRBJ2-7; 8 nucleotides line up with TRBD1. This CDR3 spans 14 amino acids. Per germline, CDR1 MNHEY and CDR2 SVGAGI. J was trimmed by 1 base and V by 6 bases; bases with no gene match: 5. The CDR3 protein is CASRRGQASYEQYF. In DNA form, the CDR3 reads TGTGCCAGCAGACGGGGACAGGCTTCCTACGAGCAGTACTTC.

This clonotype was detected only a few times. A much larger clonotype is one base distant, so this may be a read error. The chain joins TRBV20-1 to TRBJ2-7, with D tentatively TRBD2 (5 bases). V was shortened by 3 bases and J by 4 bases, with 10 bases between the two germline ends. The CDR3 covers 12 residues. Germline lookup yields CDR1 DFQATT and CDR2 SNEGSKA (reference sequence). CDR3 sequence: CSASVGEYEQYF. In DNA form, the CDR3 reads TGCAGTGCTAGTGTCGGGGAATACGAGCAGTACTTC.

J is TRBJ2-5 and V is TRBV20-1, with D possibly TRBD2 on 6 matching bases. CDR3 size: 13 residues. In germline, CDR1 is DFQATT, CDR2 SNEGSKA (reference sequence). V was shortened by 4 bases and J by 5 bases, with 14 bases between the two germline ends. DNA for the CDR3: TGCAGTGCTACCCTGGGGGGTGGGGAGACCCAGTACTTC. It codes for CSATLGGGETQYF.

This clonotype was found many times. The chain recombines TRBV7-3 with TRBJ2-3; TRBD2 aligns across 9 bases. The junction had 7 bases not matched to a gene; V was cut back by 1 base and J by 5 bases. This CDR3 comprises 16 residues. Germline-derived CDR1 and CDR2 are SGHTA and FQGTGA. The CDR3 loop is CASSLISSSGEDTQYF. The CDR3 DNA is TGTGCCAGCAGCTTAATCTCGTCTAGCGGGGAAGATACGCAGTATTTT.

This clonotype was counted only a few times. The J gene is TRBJ1-2, the V gene TRBV9, with 7 bases that match TRBD1. The ends lost 4 bases at V and 8 bases at J; junction bases unmatched: 17. The CDR3 covers 16 residues. CDR1 SGDLS and CDR2 YYNGEE come from the germline V gene. This chain's CDR3 is CASSPIAADRVQGYTF. The CDR3 DNA sequence: TGTGCCAGCAGCCCGATCGCAGCAGACAGGGTACAGGGCTACACCTTC.

This chain links TRBV11-1 with TRBJ2-2; 8 bases fit TRBD2. Germline loops: CDR1 SGHAT, CDR2 FQDESV (reference sequence). The CDR3 sequence is 16 residues long. Trimming took 2 bases from V and 1 from J; bases not matched to a gene: 3. CDR3 amino acids: CASSLPSGRNTGELFF. CDR3 DNA: TGTGCCAGCAGCTTACCTAGCGGGCGGAACACCGGGGAGCTGTTTTTT.

Turning to this clonotype: At one of its ends the junction is not consistent with the germline gene, which may arise from a read error. This rearrangement joins TRBV28 to TRBJ2-5; 7 bases match TRBD2. Germline CDR1 is MDHEN and CDR2 is SYDVKM. The CDR3 covers 16 residues. CDR3 DNA: TGTGCCAGCAGTATCAGCGGGGCAAGTATTCGAGAGACCCGGTACTTC. The encoded protein is CASSISGASIRETRYF.

This clonotype was seen ten or more times. V gene TRBV29-1 combines with J gene TRBJ2-7; D possibly corresponds to TRBD1 (6 bases). Germline loops: CDR1 SQVTM, CDR2 ANQGSEA. Deletions cut 2 bases from V and 3 bases from J, with 11 bases between. The CDR3 extends over 13 amino acids. The DNA for the CDR3 is TGCAGCGTTGAATCGGGACACAGCTACGAGCAGTACTTC. Protein: CSVESGHSYEQYF.

This clonotype was observed at least ten times. This chain links TRBV4-1 with TRBJ2-7; 10 bases are a match to TRBD1. The V gene end was trimmed by 3 bases and the J gene end by 5 bases; junction bases not matched to a gene: 7. Germline V gene lookup returns CDR1 MGHRA and CDR2 YSYEKL. The length of the CDR3 is 15 residues. Here the CDR3 reads CASSHGTGAGNEQYF. DNA of the CDR3: TGCGCCAGCAGCCACGGGACAGGGGCTGGGAACGAGCAGTACTTC.

The chain links TRBV30 to TRBJ1-2; D remains unclear. The V and J ends lost 4 bases and 6 bases respectively, with 15 bases between them. From germline, CDR1 is GTSNPN and CDR2 SVGIG (reference sequence). CDR3 length: 13 residues. DNA of the CDR3: TGTGCCTGGACCGGTGGGCCTGGCCATGGCTACACCTTC. It encodes CAWTGGPGHGYTF.

The rearrangement links TRBV28 to TRBJ2-1; D is unresolved. Near its end, the DNA agrees better with TRBJ2-7, so the J call may be wrong. The CDR3 totals 17 residues. Germline V gene lookup returns CDR1 MDHEN and CDR2 SYDVKM. CDR3 coding DNA: TGTGCCAGCAGTCCCTCCCCCCTCAATGGGCTGTACAATGAGCAGTACTTC. Protein sequence: CASSPSPLNGLYNEQYF.